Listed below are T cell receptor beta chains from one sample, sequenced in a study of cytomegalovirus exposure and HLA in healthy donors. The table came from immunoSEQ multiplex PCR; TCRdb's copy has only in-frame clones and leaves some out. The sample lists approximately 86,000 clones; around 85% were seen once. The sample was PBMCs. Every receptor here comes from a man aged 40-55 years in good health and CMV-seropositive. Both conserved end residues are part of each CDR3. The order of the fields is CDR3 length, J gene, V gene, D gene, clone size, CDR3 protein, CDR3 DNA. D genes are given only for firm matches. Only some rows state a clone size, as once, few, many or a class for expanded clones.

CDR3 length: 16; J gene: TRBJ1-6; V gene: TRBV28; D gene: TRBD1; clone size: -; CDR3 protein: CASNTGGGQGPSPLHF; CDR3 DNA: TGTGCCAGCAATACGGGAGGGGGACAGGGGCCCTCACCCCTCCACTTT
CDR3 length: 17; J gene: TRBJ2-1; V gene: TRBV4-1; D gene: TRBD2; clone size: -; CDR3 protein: CASSQDQGASGSNEQFF; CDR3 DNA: TGCGCCAGCAGCCAAGATCAAGGAGCTAGCGGGAGTAATGAGCAGTTCTTC
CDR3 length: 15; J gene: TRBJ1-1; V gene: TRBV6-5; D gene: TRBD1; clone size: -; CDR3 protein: CASSSQGAGNTEAFF; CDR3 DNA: TGTGCCAGCAGCTCCCAGGGGGCGGGGAACACTGAAGCTTTCTTT
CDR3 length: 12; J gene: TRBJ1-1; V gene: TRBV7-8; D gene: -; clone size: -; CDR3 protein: CASSEGAKWAFF; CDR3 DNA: TGTGCCAGCAGCGAAGGGGCAAAATGGGCTTTCTTT
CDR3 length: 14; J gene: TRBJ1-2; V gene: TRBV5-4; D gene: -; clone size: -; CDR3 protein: CASSSYGGSYGYTF; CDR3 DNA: TGTGCCAGCAGTTCATATGGGGGCAGTTATGGCTACACCTTC
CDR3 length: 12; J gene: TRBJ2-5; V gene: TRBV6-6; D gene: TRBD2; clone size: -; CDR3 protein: CASKTGGETQYF; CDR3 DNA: TGTGCCAGCAAGACGGGGGGGGAGACCCAGTACTTC
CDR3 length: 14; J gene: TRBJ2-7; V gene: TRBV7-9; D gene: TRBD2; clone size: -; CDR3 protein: CASSVLAGGYEQYF; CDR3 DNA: TGTGCCAGCAGTGTTCTAGCGGGGGGATACGAGCAGTACTTC
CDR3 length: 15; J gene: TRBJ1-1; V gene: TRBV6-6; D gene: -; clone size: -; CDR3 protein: CASSYSRHSNTEAFF; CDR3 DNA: TGTGCCAGCAGTTACTCTCGACACAGTAACACTGAAGCTTTCTTT
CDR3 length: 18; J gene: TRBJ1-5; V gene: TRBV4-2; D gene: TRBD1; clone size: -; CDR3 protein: CASSQDPRGQGRNQPQHF; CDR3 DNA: TGTGCCAGCAGCCAAGATCCCCGAGGACAGGGCCGCAATCAGCCCCAGCATTTT
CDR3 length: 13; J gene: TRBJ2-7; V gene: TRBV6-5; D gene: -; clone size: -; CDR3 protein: CASSYGGTYEQYF; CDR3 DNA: TGTGCCAGCAGTTACGGGGGGACCTACGAGCAGTACTTC
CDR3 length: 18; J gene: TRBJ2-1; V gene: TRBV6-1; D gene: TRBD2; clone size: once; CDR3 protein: CASSEAGGGRAWVDEQFF; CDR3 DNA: TGTGCCAGCAGTGAAGCGGGGGGCGGGAGGGCCTGGGTAGATGAGCAGTTCTTC
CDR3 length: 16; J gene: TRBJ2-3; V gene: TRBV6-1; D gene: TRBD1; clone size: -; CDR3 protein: CASSEARTGLTDTQYF; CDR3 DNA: TGTGCCAGCAGTGAAGCTCGGACAGGGCTCACAGATACGCAGTATTTT
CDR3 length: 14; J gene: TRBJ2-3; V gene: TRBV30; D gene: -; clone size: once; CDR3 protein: CAWNQGVRADTQYF; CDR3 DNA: TGTGCCTGGAACCAGGGCGTCCGGGCAGATACGCAGTATTTT
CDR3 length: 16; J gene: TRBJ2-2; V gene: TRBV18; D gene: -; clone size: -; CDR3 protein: CASSPGVAENTGELFF; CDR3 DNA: TGTGCCAGCTCACCCGGAGTAGCGGAGAACACCGGGGAGCTGTTTTTT
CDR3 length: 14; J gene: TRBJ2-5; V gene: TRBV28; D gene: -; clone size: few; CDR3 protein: CASMDGLKQETQYF; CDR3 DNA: TGTGCCAGCATGGACGGACTCAAACAAGAGACCCAGTACTTC
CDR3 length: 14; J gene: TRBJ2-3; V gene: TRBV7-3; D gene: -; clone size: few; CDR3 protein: CASSLTPAGDTQYF; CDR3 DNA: TGTGCCAGCAGCTTAACGCCAGCAGGGGATACGCAGTATTTT
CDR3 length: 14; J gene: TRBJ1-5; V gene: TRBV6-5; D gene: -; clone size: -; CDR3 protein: CASSYSAGNQPQHF; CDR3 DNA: TGTGCCAGCAGTTACTCGGCCGGGAATCAGCCCCAGCATTTT
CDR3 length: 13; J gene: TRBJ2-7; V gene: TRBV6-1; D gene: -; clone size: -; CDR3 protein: CASSESGLHEQYF; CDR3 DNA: TGTGCCAGCAGTGAATCTGGACTCCACGAGCAGTACTTC
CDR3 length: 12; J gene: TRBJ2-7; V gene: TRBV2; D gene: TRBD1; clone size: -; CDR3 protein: CATGTEIYEQYF; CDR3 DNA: TGTGCCACCGGGACAGAGATCTACGAGCAGTACTTC
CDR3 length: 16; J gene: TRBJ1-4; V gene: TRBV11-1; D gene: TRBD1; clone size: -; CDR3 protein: CASSLDSWDSHEKLFF; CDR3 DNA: TGTGCCAGCAGCTTAGATTCTTGGGACAGTCATGAAAAACTGTTTTTT
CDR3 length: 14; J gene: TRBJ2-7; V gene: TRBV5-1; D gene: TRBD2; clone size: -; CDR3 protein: CASSLGGGADEQYF; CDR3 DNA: TGCGCCAGCAGCTTGGGCGGGGGGGCCGATGAGCAGTACTTC
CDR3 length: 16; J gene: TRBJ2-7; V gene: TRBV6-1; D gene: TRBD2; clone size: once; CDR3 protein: CASSEFPSGNYCEQYF; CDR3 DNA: TGTGCCAGCAGTGAATTCCCTAGCGGGAACTACTGCGAGCAGTACTTC
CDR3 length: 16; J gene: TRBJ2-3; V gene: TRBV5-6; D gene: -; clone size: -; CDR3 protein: CASSSPAGAGTDTQYF; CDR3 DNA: TGTGCCAGCAGCTCCCCGGCGGGGGCTGGCACAGATACGCAGTATTTT
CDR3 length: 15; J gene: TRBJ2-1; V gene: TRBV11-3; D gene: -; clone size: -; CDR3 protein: CASSHSQGWDNEQFF; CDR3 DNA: TGTGCCAGCAGCCACTCACAGGGTTGGGACAATGAGCAGTTCTTC
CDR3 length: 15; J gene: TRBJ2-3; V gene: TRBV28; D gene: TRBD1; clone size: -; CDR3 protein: CASSDGTGGTDTQYF; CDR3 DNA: TGTGCCAGCAGCGACGGGACAGGCGGCACAGATACGCAGTATTTT
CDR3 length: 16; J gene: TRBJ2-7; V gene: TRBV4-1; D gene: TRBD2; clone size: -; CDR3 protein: CASSQPSGGGSYEQYF; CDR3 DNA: TGCGCCAGCAGCCAGCCCTCGGGGGGGGGTTCCTACGAGCAGTACTTC
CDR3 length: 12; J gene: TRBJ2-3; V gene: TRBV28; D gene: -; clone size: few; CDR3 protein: CASSFSGTKQYF; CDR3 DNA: TGTGCCAGCAGTTTCTCCGGGACAAAACAGTATTTT